A single sample gave rise to the 2 T cell receptor beta chains below, sequenced in a study of shared clonotypes between healthy human individuals (dated by TCRdb to 2018 to 2021). Libraries were prepared through the immunoSEQ multiplex PCR assay. TCRdb retrieved this table from immuneACCESS and kept in-frame rearrangements only. Not all clones are present; in checked studies, unresolved V genes account for under half, and no reason is known for the remainder. The sample table records around 2,000,000 clones; 85% to 95% of these occur just once. 0.95% to 1.5% of the sample belongs to the ten largest clones. CD8 naive samples were CD45RO-negative cells positively selected for CCR7, giving a CD45RA+CCR7+ population that excluded TemRA cells. Source material: naive CD8+ T cells sorted from blood. The cell subset or site label, read with the paper, signifies: CD45RA+CCR7+. The receptors were sampled from a man aged 18 to 29 in good health.

This chain connects TRBV6-6 to TRBJ1-6; D gene unclear. This CDR3 is 15 amino acids long. The germline V and J ends were trimmed by 2 bases and 5 bases, with 10 bases remaining between them. Germline loops: CDR1 MNHNY, CDR2 SVGAGI (reference sequence). CDR3 nucleotides: TGTGCCAGCAGTTACCAGGATCTGAATAATTCACCCCTCCACTTT. Translating it yields CASSYQDLNNSPLHF.

This clone was seen only a few times. The chain joins TRBV27 to TRBJ1-1, with D possibly being TRBD1 (5 bases). The CDR3 runs 15 residues. Trimming left V 3 bases short and J 4 bases short, with 15 bases between. CDR1 and CDR2 from the germline V gene are MNHEY and SMNVEV (reference sequence). The CDR3 reads CASSLSKGQSTEAFF. The DNA of the CDR3 is TGTGCCAGCAGTTTGAGTAAGGGGCAGAGCACTGAAGCTTTCTTT.